This T cell receptor beta chain was identified in a study of T cells in Graves' hyperthyroidism and ophthalmopathy. Overall study results and limits: Onset of ophthalmopathy came a median approximately 6.8 months after the model predicted it.

The source material, RNA transcripts, was used to amplify TCR beta CDR3 regions. A set of HTBI primers served as the primers for a first-round RT-PCR of the TCR CDR3. From the multiplex PCR reads, TCRdb called clonotypes with MiXCR, one entry per CDR3 protein. The sample gives around 400,000 distinct CDR3 sequences, 13% to 15% of which show up once; approximately 20% is in the top ten. This CDR3 comprises 12 residues. Germline assignment: CDR1 SGHNT and CDR2 YYREEE (reference sequence). Trimming stripped 2 bases from V and 4 bases from J, with 6 bases between. Lactation, pregnancy, other autoimmune disease or uncontrolled infection led to exclusion of patients. Ten or more counts support this clonotype. The antigen is undetermined.

This TCR was recovered from a woman aged 55 to 70 with Graves' ophthalmopathy. Sample: blood. The gene calls are TRBV5-4 and TRBJ1-1; tentative D call: TRBD1 (6 bases). CDR3 loop: CASSFRGTEAFF. The CDR3 DNA sequence: TGTGCCAGCAGCTTCAGGGGCACTGAAGCTTTCTTT.